These 9 T cell receptor beta chains share one sample of origin, sequenced in a study of blood T cells in healthy people across ages. A second 7 to 11 cycle PCR used barcoded and J-beta primers. TCRdb independently ran MiXCR on the 5' RACE reads; one entry per CDR3 protein. Here the sample spans 780,000 or so distinct CDR3 sequences, about 61% being singletons. The sample comprised blood. These receptors all stem from a man aged 35 to 55 in good health.

This clonotype was detected only a few times. This rearrangement joins TRBV27 to TRBJ2-7; weak D call: TRBD2 (5 bases). The germline CDR1 and CDR2 sequences are MNHEY and SMNVEV (reference sequence). The V end was cut by 5 bases, the J end by 2 bases, with 10 bases between. This CDR3 is built from 13 residues. In DNA, the CDR3 is TGTGCCAGCAGTCCAGCGGCCACCTACGAGCAGTACTTC. This translates into CASSPAATYEQYF.

The gene calls are TRBV3-1 and TRBJ2-5, with TRBD2 as a possible D gene (6 bases). Trimming pared 3 bases from V and 4 bases from J, leaving 12 bases between. Germline lookup yields CDR1 LGHDT and CDR2 YNNKEL (reference sequence). The CDR3 has 14 amino acids. Written as DNA, the CDR3 is TGTGCCAGCAGCCACCCGGGAGAGGGAGAGACCCAGTACTTC. It is translated as CASSHPGEGETQYF.

The chain has TRBV29-1 and TRBJ2-4; possible D gene TRBD2, 7 bases. Germline loops: CDR1 SQVTM, CDR2 ANQGSEA. Trimming pared 4 bases from V and 3 bases from J, leaving 16 bases between. This CDR3 is 15 amino acids long. The CDR3 DNA follows: TGCAGCGTTGGCGCGGGGGCGATTGACAAAAACATTCAGTACTTC. It translates to CSVGAGAIDKNIQYF.

V is TRBV29-1 and J is TRBJ2-5; perhaps D is TRBD1 or TRBD2 (5 bases each). The tail of the sequence fits TRBJ2-7 better, so the J call may be wrong. CDR1 is SQVTM, CDR2 ANQGSEA, per germline. CDR3 length: 14 amino acids. CDR3 sequence: CSPDTWGSSYEQYF. In DNA, the CDR3 is TGCAGCCCAGACACTTGGGGGTCATCTTACGAGCAGTACTTC.

This clonotype appeared once. This chain connects TRBV20-1 to TRBJ2-3, with 10 bases fitting TRBD2. The CDR3 consists of 15 residues. Germline V lookup: CDR1 DFQATT, CDR2 SNEGSKA (reference sequence). The ends lost 6 bases at V and 1 base at J; junction bases unmatched: 7. The CDR3 here is CSATLTSGGTDTQYF. The DNA for the CDR3 is TGCAGTGCAACCCTAACTAGCGGGGGCACAGATACGCAGTATTTT.

This clonotype appeared a single time. V is TRBV28 and J is TRBJ2-7, with 7 bases identical to TRBD2. The J call may be incorrect, as the DNA end agrees better with TRBJ2-5. Germline assignment: CDR1 MDHEN and CDR2 SYDVKM. The CDR3 sequence is 16 residues long. CDR3 nucleotide sequence: TGTGCCAGCAGTTCACGGCAGGGAGCGGGGTTGGAGACCCAGTACTTC. Protein: CASSSRQGAGLETQYF.

This clonotype came up a few times. V and J are TRBV7-2 and TRBJ2-5, with D tentatively TRBD1 or TRBD2 (5 bases each). V was cut by 1 base and J by 5 bases, with 11 bases left in between. The CDR3 covers 14 residues. CDR1 and CDR2 (germline): SGHTA, FQGNSA. The chain's CDR3 is CASSLGYGAETQYF. The DNA for the CDR3 is TGTGCCAGCAGCTTAGGATACGGGGCCGAGACCCAGTACTTC.

Only a few counts were recorded for this clonotype. A clone one base away is much larger, so this may be a read error. J is TRBJ2-5 and V is TRBV7-2, with D perhaps matching TRBD2 (6 bases). This CDR3 is built from 17 residues. Trimming cost V 1 base and J 2 bases, with 17 bases left between them. Germline-derived CDR1 and CDR2 are SGHTA and FQGNSA. The CDR3: CASSLVFHRGLQETQYF. CDR3 DNA: TGTGCCAGCAGCTTAGTCTTTCACCGGGGGTTACAAGAGACCCAGTACTTC. The full variable domain, its missing parts supplied by reference TRBV7-2 and TRBJ2-5, is GAGVSQSPSNKVTEKGKDVELRCDPISGHTALYWYRQSLGQGLEFLIYFQGNSAPDKSGLPSDRFSAERTGGSVSTLTIQRTQQEDSAVYLCASSLVFHRGLQETQYFGPGTRLLVL.

The CDR3 here is CASSLGGISNNEQFF. DNA for the CDR3: TGTGCCAGCAGTTTGGGTGGGATTTCCAACAATGAGCAGTTCTTC. V gene TRBV27 combines with J gene TRBJ2-1, with D unresolved. This CDR3 spans 15 amino acids. V lost 3 bases to trimming and J lost 5 bases, with 14 bases between them. Germline CDR1 and CDR2: MNHEY and SMNVEV (reference sequence).